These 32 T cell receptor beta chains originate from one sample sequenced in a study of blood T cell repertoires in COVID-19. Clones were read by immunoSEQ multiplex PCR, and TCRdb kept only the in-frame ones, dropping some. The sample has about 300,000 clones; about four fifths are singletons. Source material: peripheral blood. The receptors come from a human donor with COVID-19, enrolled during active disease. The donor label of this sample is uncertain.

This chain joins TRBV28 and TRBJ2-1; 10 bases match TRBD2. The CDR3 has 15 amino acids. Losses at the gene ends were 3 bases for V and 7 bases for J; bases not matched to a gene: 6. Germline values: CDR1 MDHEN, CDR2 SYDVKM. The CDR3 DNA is TGTGCCAGCAGTTTTTTGGGACTAGCGTTGAATGAGCAGTTCTTC. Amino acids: CASSFLGLALNEQFF.

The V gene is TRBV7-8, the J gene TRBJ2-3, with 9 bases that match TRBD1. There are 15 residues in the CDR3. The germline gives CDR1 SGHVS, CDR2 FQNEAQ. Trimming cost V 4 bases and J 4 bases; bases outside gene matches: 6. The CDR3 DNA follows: TGTGCCAGCAGCTCGGGACAGGGCTACGCAGATACGCAGTATTTT. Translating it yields CASSSGQGYADTQYF.

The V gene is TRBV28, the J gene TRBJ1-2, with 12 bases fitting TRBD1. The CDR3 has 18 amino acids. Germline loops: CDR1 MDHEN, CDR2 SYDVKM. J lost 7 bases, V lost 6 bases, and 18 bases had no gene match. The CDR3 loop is CASRSGTGGAVGFRGYTF. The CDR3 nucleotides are TGTGCCAGCAGATCCGGGACAGGGGGCGCGGTCGGTTTTCGTGGCTACACCTTC.

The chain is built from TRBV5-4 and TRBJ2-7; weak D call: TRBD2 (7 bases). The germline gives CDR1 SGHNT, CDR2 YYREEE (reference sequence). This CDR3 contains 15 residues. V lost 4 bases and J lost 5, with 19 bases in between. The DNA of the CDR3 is TGTGCCAGCAGCCCGGGGGGCGGGAGAATCCACGAGCAGTACTTC. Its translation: CASSPGGGRIHEQYF.

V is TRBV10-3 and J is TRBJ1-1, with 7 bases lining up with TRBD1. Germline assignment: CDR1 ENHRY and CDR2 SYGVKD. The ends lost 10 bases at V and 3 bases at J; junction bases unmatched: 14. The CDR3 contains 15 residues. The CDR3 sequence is CATQRQGGMHTEAFF. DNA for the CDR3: TGTGCCACCCAACGACAGGGCGGGATGCACACTGAAGCTTTCTTT.

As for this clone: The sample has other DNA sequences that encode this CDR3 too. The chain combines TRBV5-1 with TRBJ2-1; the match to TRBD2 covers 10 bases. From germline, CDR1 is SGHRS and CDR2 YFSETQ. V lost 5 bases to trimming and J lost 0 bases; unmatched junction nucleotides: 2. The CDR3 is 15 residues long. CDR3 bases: TGCGCCAGCAGTCCTAGCGGGGGCTCCTACAATGAGCAGTTCTTC. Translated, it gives CASSPSGGSYNEQFF.

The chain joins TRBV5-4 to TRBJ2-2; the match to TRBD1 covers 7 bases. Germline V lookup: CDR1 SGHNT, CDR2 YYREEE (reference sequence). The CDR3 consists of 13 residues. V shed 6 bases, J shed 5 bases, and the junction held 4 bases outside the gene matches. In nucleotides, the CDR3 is TGTGCCAGCACCAAGGGGGCTACCGGGGAGCTGTTTTTT. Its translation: CASTKGATGELFF.

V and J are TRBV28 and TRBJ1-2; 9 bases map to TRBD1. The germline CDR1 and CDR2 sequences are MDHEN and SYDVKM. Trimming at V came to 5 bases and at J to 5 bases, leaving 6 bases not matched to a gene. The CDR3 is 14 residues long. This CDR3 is CASSRLQGAYGYTF. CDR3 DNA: TGTGCCAGCAGTCGTCTACAGGGGGCGTATGGCTACACCTTC.

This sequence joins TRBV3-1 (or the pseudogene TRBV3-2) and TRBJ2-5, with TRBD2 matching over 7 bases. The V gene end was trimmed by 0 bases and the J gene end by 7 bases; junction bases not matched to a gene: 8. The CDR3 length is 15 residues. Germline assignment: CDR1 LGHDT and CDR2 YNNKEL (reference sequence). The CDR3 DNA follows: TGTGCCAGCAGCCAAGATGGGGGGGGGTATGGGACCCAGTACTTC. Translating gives CASSQDGGGYGTQYF.

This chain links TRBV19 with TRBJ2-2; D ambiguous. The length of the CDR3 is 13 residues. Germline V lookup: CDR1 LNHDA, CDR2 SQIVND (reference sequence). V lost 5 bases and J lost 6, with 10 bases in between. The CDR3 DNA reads TGTGCCAGTAGTCGCCGTGAGGCCGGGGAGCTGTTTTTT. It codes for CASSRREAGELFF.

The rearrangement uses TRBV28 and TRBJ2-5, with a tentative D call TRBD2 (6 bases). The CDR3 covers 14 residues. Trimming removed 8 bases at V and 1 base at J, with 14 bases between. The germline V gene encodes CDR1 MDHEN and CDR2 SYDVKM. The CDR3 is CASAIAGIQETQYF. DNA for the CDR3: TGTGCCAGCGCCATTGCGGGGATCCAAGAGACCCAGTACTTC.

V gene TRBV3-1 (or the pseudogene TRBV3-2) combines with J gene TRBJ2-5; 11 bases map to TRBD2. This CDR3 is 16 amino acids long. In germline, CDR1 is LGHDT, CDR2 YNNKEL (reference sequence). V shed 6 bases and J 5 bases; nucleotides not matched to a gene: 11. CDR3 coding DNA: TGTGCCAGCAGTCCCCTAACTAGCGGGAGTAGGGAGACCCAGTACTTC. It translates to CASSPLTSGSRETQYF.

CDR3 DNA sequence: TGCGCCAGCAGCTGGGAGGGGAGGGAAGAGACCCAGTACTTC. Residues: CASSWEGREETQYF. V is TRBV5-1 and J is TRBJ2-5, with TRBD2 identical over 7 bases. V dropped 3 bases and J dropped 3; count of bases not matched to a gene: 5. This CDR3 is 14 amino acids long. Germline V lookup: CDR1 SGHRS, CDR2 YFSETQ.

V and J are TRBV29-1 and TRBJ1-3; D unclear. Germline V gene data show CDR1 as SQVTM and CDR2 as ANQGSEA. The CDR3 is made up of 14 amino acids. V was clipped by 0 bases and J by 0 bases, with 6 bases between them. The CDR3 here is CSVEDGSSGNTIYF. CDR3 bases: TGCAGCGTTGAAGATGGCAGCTCTGGAAACACCATATATTTT.

The CDR3 spells CASRAPSYNSPLHF. CDR3 in DNA: TGTGCCAGCAGGGCCCCCAGCTATAATTCACCCCTCCACTTT. This chain links TRBV28 with TRBJ1-6; D is unclear. Per the germline V gene, CDR1 is MDHEN and CDR2 is SYDVKM. CDR3 size: 14 residues. V lost 6 bases and J 3 bases, leaving 9 bases between the germline ends.

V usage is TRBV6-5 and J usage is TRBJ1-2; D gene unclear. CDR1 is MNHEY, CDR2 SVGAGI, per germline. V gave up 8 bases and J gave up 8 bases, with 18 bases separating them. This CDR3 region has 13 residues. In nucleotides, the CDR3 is TGTGCCAGCCTGCAAGGAGCAGGAGGCGGCTACACCTTC. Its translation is CASLQGAGGGYTF.

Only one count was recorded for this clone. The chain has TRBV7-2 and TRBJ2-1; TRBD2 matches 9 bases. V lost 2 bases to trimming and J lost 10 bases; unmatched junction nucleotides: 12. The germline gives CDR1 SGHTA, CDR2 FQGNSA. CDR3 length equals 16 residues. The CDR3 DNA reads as TGTGCCAGCAGCTTAAATGGCGGGAGGGCCCTTTGGGAGCAGTTCTTC. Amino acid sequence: CASSLNGGRALWEQFF.

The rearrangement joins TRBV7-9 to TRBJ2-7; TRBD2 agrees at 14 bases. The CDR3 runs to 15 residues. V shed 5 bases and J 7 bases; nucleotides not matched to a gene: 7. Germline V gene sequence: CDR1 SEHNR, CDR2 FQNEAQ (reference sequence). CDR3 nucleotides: TGTGCCAGCAGCCCGACTAGCGGGAGGGCCCGGGAGCAGTACTTC. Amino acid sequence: CASSPTSGRAREQYF.

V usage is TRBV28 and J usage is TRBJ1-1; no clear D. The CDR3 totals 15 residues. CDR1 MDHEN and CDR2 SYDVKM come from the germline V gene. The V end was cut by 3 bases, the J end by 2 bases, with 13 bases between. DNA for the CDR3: TGTGCCAGCAGTTTCTGGCAGGCCACCAACACTGAAGCTTTCTTT. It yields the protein CASSFWQATNTEAFF.

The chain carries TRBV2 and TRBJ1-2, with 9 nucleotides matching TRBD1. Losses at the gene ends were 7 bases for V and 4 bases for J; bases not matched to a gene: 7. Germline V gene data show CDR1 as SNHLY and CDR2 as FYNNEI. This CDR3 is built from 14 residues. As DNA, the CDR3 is TGTGCCAGCACCTACAGGGGGCCCGGCTATGGCTACACCTTC. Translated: CASTYRGPGYGYTF.

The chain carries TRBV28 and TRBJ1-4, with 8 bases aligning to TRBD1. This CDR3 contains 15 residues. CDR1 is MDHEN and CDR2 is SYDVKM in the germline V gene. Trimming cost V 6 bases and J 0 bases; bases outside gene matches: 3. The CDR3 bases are TGTGCCAGCAGGAAACAGGGGGCAACTAATGAAAAACTGTTTTTT. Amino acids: CASRKQGATNEKLFF.

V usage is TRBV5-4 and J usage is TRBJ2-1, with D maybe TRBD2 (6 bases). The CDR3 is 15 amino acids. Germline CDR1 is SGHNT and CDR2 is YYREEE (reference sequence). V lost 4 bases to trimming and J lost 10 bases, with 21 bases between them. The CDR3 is CASSPGLSEDLEQFF. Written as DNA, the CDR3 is TGTGCCAGCAGCCCGGGACTTTCCGAAGATTTGGAGCAGTTCTTC.

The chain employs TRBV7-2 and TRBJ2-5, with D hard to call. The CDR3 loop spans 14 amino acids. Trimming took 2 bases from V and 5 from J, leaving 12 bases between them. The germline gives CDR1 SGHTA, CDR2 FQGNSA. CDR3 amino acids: CASSLHGAKETQYF. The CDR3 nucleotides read TGTGCCAGCAGCTTACACGGAGCGAAGGAGACCCAGTACTTC.

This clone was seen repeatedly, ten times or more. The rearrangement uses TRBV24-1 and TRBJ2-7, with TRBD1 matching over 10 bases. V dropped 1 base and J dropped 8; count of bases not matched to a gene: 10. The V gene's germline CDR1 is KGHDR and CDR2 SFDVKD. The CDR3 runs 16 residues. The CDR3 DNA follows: TGTGCCACCAGTGATTTCGGGACAGGGGCTCAGTCGCAGCAGTACTTC. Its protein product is CATSDFGTGAQSQQYF.

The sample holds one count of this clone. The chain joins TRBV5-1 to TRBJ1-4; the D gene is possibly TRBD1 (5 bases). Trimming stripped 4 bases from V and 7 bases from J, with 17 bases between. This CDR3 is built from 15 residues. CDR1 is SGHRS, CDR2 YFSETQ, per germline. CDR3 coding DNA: TGCGCCAGCAGCCGGGAGGGGCGTGATGGTGAAAAACTGTTTTTT. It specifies CASSREGRDGEKLFF.

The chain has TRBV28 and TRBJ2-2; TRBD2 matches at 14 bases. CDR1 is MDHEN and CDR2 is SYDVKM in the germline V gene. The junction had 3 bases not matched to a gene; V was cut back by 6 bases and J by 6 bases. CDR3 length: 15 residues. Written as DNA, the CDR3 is TGTGCCAGCAGGGGACTAGCGGGAGTTTCCGGGGAGCTGTTTTTT. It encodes CASRGLAGVSGELFF.

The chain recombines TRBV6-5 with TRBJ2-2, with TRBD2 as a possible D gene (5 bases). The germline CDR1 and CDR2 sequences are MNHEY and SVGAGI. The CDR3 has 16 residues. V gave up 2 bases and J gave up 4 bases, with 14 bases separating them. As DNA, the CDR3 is TGTGCCAGCAGTTACCGGGCTAGCTTGTCCACCGGGGAGCTGTTTTTT. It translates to CASSYRASLSTGELFF.

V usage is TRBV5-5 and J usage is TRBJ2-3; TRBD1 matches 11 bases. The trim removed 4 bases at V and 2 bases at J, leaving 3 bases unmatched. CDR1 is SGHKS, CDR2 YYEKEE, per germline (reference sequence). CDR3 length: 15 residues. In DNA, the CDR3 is TGTGCCAGCAGCCGGACAGGGGGCCACACAGATACGCAGTATTTT. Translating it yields CASSRTGGHTDTQYF. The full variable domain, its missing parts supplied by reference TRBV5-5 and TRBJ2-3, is DAGVTQSPTHLIKTRGQQVTLRCSPISGHKSVSWYQQVLGQGPQFIFQYYEKEERGRGNFPDRFSARQFPNYSSELNVNALLLGDSALYLCASSRTGGHTDTQYFGPGTRLTVL.

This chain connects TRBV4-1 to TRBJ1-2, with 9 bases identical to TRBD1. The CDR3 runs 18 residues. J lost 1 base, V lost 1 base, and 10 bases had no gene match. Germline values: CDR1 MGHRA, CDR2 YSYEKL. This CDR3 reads CASSQVYGGTGINYGYTF. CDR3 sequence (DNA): TGCGCCAGCAGCCAAGTTTACGGCGGGACAGGGATTAACTATGGCTACACCTTC.

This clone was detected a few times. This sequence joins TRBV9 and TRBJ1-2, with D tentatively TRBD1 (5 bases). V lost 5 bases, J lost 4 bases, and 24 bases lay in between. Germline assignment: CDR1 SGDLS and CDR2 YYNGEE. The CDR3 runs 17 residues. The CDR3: CASREGAGPGIGYGYTF. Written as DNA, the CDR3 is TGTGCCAGCAGAGAAGGTGCGGGGCCCGGGATAGGCTATGGCTACACCTTC.

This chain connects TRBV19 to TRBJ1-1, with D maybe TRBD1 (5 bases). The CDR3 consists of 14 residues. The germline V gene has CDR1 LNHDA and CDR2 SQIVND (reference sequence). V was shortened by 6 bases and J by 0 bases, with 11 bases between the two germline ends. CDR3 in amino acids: CASSRDFMNTEAFF. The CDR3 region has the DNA TGTGCCAGTAGCAGGGACTTCATGAACACTGAAGCTTTCTTT.

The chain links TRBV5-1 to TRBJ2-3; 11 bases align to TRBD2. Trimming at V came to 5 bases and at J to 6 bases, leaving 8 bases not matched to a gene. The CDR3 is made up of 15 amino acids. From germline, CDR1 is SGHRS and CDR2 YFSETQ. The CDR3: CASSLIAGGPDTQYF. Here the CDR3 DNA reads TGCGCCAGCAGTCTTATAGCGGGAGGGCCGGATACGCAGTATTTT.